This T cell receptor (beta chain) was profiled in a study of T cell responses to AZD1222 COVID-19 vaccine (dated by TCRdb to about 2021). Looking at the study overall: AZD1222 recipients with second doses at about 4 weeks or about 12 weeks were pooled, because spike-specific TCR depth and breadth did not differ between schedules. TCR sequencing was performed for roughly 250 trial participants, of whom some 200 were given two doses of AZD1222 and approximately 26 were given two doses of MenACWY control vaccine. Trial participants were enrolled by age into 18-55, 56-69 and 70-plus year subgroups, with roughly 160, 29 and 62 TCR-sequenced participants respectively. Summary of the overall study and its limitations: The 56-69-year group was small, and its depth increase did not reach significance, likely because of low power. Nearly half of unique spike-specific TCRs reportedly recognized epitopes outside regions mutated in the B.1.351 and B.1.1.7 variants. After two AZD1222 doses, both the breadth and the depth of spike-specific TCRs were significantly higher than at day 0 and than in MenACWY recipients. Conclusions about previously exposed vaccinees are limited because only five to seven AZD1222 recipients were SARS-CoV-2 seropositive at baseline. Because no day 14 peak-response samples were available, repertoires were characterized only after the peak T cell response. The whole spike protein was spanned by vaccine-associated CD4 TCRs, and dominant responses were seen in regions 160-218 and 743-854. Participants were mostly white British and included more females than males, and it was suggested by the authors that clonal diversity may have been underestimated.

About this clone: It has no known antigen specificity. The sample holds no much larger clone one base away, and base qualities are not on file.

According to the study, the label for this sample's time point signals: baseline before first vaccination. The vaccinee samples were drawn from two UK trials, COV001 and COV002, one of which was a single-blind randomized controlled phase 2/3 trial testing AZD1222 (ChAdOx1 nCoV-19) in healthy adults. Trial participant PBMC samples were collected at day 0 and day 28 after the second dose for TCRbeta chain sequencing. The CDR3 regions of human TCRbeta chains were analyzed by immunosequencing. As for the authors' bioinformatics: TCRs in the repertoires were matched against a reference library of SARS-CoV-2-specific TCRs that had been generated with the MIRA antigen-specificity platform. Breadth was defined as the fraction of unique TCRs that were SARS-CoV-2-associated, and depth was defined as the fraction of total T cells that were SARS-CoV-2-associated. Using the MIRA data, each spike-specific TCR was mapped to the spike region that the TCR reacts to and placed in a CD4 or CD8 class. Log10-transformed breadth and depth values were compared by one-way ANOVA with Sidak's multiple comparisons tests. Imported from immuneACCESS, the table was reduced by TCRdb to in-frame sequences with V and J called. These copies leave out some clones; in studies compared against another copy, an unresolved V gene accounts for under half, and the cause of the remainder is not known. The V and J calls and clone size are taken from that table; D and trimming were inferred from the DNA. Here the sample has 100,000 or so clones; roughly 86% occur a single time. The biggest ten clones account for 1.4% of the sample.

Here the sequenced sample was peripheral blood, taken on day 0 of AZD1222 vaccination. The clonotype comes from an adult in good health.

The CDR3 loop reads CASSTRQGKNTGELFF. The DNA reads as follows: TGTGCCAGCAGCACCCGACAAGGAAAGAACACCGGGGAGCTGTTTTTT. The V and J segments used are TRBV7-6 and TRBJ2-2, with the D gene not clear enough to name. The CDR3 covers 16 residues, taking in both the cysteine and the phenylalanine. Only the CDR3 portion is preserved as DNA: 48 bases, with reading frame beginning at the first base. CDR1 and CDR2 (SGHVS, FNYEAQ) derive from the germline V gene. The junction shows trimming of 5 bases on V and 1 base on J, plus 14 bases between the germline ends.